A selection of T cell receptor beta chains follows, all from one sample in a study of blood T cell repertoires in COVID-19. Clones were read by immunoSEQ multiplex PCR, and TCRdb kept only the in-frame ones, dropping some. The table has 180,000 or so clones, about 83% seen once. Sample: peripheral blood. Receptors originate from a man in his late teens or twenties with active or convalescent COVID-19. Both conserved end residues are part of each CDR3. D genes are given only for firm matches. Some rows mark clone size as missing; the rest say once, few, many or name a class of expanded clone.

J: TRBJ1-2; size: .; V: TRBV27; D: .; CDR3: CASSSSGMGITYYGYTF
J: TRBJ2-7; size: .; V: TRBV24-1; D: .; CDR3: CATSDGVAQYF
J: TRBJ1-6; size: .; V: TRBV14; D: TRBD1; CDR3: CASSHLAVGQTPSPLHF
J: TRBJ2-2; size: .; V: TRBV24-1; D: TRBD2; CDR3: CATSVGSGRRDTGELFF
J: TRBJ1-2; size: .; V: TRBV28; D: .; CDR3: CASSPPLPRGYTF
J: TRBJ1-2; size: few; V: TRBV5-1; D: .; CDR3: CASRQDYGYTF
J: TRBJ1-5; size: .; V: TRBV7-9; D: .; CDR3: CASSNQGLDQPQHF
J: TRBJ2-1; size: .; V: TRBV29-1; D: TRBD2; CDR3: CSVGTRTSGRNNEQFF
J: TRBJ1-5; size: .; V: TRBV24-1; D: TRBD1; CDR3: CATSEADGTGLQPQHF
J: TRBJ1-2; size: .; V: TRBV7-8; D: TRBD1; CDR3: CASSLALGTAYGYTF
J: TRBJ1-1; size: .; V: TRBV6-5; D: .; CDR3: CASARGYDTEAFF
J: TRBJ1-6; size: .; V: TRBV28; D: TRBD1; CDR3: CASSGDRARGISPLHF
J: TRBJ1-3; size: .; V: TRBV18; D: TRBD1; CDR3: CASSQLPTGASSGNTIYF
J: TRBJ2-1; size: once; V: TRBV27; D: TRBD2; CDR3: CASSPQRFSGRGNEQFF
J: TRBJ1-2; size: .; V: TRBV7-6; D: TRBD1; CDR3: CASSLGYGDRGDDNYGYTF
J: TRBJ2-3; size: .; V: TRBV4-1; D: TRBD1; CDR3: CASSRLPGQTTDTQYF
J: TRBJ2-1; size: .; V: TRBV27; D: .; CDR3: CASSLGLASSYNEQFF
J: TRBJ1-1; size: .; V: TRBV18; D: TRBD1; CDR3: CASSPDRGMNTEAFF
J: TRBJ1-1; size: .; V: TRBV7-8; D: TRBD1; CDR3: CASSGRQGGTEAFF
J: TRBJ1-1; size: .; V: TRBV10-3; D: .; CDR3: CAISPTSTEAFF
J: TRBJ1-1; size: once; V: TRBV5-1; D: .; CDR3: CASSLDVRVDTEAFF
J: TRBJ1-4; size: .; V: TRBV18; D: .; CDR3: CASSPRRADGEKLFF
J: TRBJ1-6; size: .; V: TRBV7-9; D: TRBD1; CDR3: CASSLPPGQGARYNSPLHF
J: TRBJ1-1; size: .; V: TRBV19; D: .; CDR3: CASGEAFF
J: TRBJ1-2; size: .; V: TRBV23-1; D: .; CDR3: CASTTHHRERSYTF
J: TRBJ2-3; size: .; V: TRBV5-1; D: .; CDR3: CASSLQGRSDTQYF
J: TRBJ2-4; size: once; V: TRBV27; D: .; CDR3: CASSDRNLAKNIQYF
J: TRBJ1-6; size: once; V: TRBV7-6; D: .; CDR3: CASSLAGTKDSPLHF
J: TRBJ1-1; size: few; V: TRBV4-2; D: .; CDR3: CASSQDWRNGEANTEAFF
J: TRBJ1-2; size: .; V: TRBV2; D: .; CDR3: CASSEAPRYGYTF
J: TRBJ1-5; size: once; V: TRBV7-6; D: .; CDR3: CASSALGPAAGNQPQHF
J: TRBJ1-6; size: .; V: TRBV2; D: .; CDR3: CASSLRGGRDNSPLHF
J: TRBJ1-3; size: few; V: TRBV15; D: .; CDR3: CATSRVTGIGNTIYF
J: TRBJ1-5; size: once; V: TRBV6-5; D: TRBD1; CDR3: CASSETGDSNQPQHF
J: TRBJ1-6; size: .; V: TRBV11-2; D: TRBD1; CDR3: CASSRGQGESPLHF
J: TRBJ2-5; size: .; V: TRBV7-3; D: .; CDR3: CASSLLGGEETQYF
J: TRBJ1-4; size: .; V: TRBV29-1; D: .; CDR3: CSVEDRRGEKLFF
J: TRBJ2-5; size: .; V: TRBV5-1; D: .; CDR3: CASSLMGGPSQETQYF
J: TRBJ1-1; size: .; V: TRBV5-1; D: TRBD1; CDR3: CASSFDTGGANTEAFF
J: TRBJ1-4; size: .; V: TRBV3-1/TRBV3-2; D: .; CDR3: CASSQDQRAGHEKLFF
J: TRBJ2-7; size: .; V: TRBV4-2; D: .; CDR3: CASSQDLTGSGEQYF
J: TRBJ1-5; size: .; V: TRBV19; D: .; CDR3: CASSSPRFDNQPQHF
J: TRBJ1-1; size: .; V: TRBV5-1; D: .; CDR3: CASSSHHGTEAFF
J: TRBJ2-3; size: .; V: TRBV9; D: .; CDR3: CASSVGRSTDTQYF
J: TRBJ1-2; size: once; V: TRBV12-3/TRBV12-4; D: .; CDR3: CASSLGRGYTF
J: TRBJ2-1; size: .; V: TRBV6-5; D: .; CDR3: CASRKQGNYNEQFF
J: TRBJ1-1; size: .; V: TRBV27; D: TRBD1; CDR3: CASRSAGGAMNTEAFF
J: TRBJ2-3; size: .; V: TRBV19; D: TRBD2; CDR3: CASSSPRGLAGLTDTQYF
J: TRBJ1-5; size: .; V: TRBV28; D: .; CDR3: CATWTSPSNQPQHF
J: TRBJ1-4; size: .; V: TRBV6-5; D: TRBD1; CDR3: CASSRDRKEKLFF
J: TRBJ2-3; size: once; V: TRBV7-9; D: TRBD2; CDR3: CASSLIAGAVVTQYF
J: TRBJ1-5; size: .; V: TRBV24-1; D: .; CDR3: CATAPGDSNQPQHF
J: TRBJ2-1; size: few; V: TRBV5-1; D: .; CDR3: CASSLGVTTYNEQFF
J: TRBJ2-5; size: .; V: TRBV14; D: TRBD1; CDR3: CASSGQGTQYF
J: TRBJ1-1; size: .; V: TRBV30; D: .; CDR3: CAWRSSGGTEAFF
J: TRBJ2-5; size: .; V: TRBV4-2; D: TRBD1; CDR3: CASSQELGQAQETQYF
J: TRBJ1-5; size: .; V: TRBV2; D: TRBD1; CDR3: CASRQQGAYSNQPQHF
J: TRBJ1-5; size: .; V: TRBV9; D: TRBD1; CDR3: CASSAGQGVQPQHF
J: TRBJ1-6; size: .; V: TRBV2; D: TRBD1; CDR3: CASGAGTGGNPPLHF